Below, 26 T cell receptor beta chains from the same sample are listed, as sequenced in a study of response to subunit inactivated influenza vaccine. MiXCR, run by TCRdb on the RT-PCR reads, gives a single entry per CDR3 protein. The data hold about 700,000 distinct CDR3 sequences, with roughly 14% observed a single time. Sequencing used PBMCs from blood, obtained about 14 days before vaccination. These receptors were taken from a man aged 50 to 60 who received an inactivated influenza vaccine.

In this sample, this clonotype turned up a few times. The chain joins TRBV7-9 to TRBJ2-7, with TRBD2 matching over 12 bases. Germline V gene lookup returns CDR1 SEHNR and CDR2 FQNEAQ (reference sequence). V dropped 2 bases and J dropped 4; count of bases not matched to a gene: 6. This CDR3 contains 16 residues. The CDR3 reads CASSLPASGRAYEQYF. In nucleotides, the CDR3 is TGTGCCAGCAGCTTACCCGCTAGCGGGAGGGCGTACGAGCAGTACTTC.

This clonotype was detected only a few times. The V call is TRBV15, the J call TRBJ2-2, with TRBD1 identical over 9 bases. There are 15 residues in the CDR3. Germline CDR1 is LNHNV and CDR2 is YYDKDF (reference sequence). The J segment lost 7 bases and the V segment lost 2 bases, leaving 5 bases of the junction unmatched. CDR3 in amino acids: CATSRLGQGHGELFF. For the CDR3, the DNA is TGTGCCACCAGCAGATTGGGACAGGGACACGGGGAGCTGTTTTTT.

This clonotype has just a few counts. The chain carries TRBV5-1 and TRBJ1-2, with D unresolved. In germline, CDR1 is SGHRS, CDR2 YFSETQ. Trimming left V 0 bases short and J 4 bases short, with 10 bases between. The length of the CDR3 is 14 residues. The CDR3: CASSLAGESYGYTF. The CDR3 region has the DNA TGCGCCAGCAGCTTGGCCGGAGAAAGCTATGGCTACACCTTC.

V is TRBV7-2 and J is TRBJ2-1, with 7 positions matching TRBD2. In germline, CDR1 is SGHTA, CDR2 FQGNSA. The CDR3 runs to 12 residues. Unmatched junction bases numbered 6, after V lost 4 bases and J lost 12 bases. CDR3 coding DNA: TGTGCCAGCAGCTACATAACGGGAGGGCAGTTCTTC. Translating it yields CASSYITGGQFF.

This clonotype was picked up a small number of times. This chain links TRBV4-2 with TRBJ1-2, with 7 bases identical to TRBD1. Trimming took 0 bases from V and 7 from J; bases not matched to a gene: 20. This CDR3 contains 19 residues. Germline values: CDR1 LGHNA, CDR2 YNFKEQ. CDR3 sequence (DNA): TGTGCCAGCAGCCAAGAAGGGGGGACAGCCGGTTTTGTAATTGGTGGCTACACCTTC. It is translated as CASSQEGGTAGFVIGGYTF.

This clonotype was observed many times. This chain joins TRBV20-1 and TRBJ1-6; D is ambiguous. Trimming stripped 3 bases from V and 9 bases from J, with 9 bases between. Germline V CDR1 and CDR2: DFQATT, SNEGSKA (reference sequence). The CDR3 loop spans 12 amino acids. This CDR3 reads CSARVSFSPLHF. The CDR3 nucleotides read TGCAGTGCTAGGGTGTCCTTTTCACCCCTCCACTTT.

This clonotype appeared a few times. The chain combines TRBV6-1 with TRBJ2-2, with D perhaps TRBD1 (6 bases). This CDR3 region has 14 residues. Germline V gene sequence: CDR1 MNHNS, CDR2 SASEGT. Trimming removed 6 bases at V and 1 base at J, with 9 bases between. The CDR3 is CASRGTLNTGELFF. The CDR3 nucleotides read TGTGCCAGCAGAGGGACATTGAACACCGGGGAGCTGTTTTTT.

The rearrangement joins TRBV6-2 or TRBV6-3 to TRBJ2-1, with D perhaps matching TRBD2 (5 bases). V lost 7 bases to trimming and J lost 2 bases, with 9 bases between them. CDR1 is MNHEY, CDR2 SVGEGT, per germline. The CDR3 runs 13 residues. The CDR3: CASISGPYNEQFF. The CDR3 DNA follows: TGTGCCAGCATAAGCGGCCCCTACAATGAGCAGTTCTTC.

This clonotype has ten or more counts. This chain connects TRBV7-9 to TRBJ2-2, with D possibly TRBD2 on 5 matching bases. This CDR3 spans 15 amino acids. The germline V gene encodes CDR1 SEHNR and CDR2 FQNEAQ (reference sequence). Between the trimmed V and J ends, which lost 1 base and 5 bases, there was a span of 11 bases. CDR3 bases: TGTGCCAGCAGCTTAGGGCCCATAGCGACCGGGGAGCTGTTTTTT. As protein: CASSLGPIATGELFF.

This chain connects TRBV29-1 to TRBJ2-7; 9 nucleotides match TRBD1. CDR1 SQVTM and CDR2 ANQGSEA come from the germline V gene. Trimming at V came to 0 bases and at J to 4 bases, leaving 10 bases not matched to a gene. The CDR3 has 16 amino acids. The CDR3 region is CSVEEWKDRGPYEQYF. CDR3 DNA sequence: TGCAGCGTTGAAGAATGGAAGGACAGGGGACCTTACGAGCAGTACTTC.

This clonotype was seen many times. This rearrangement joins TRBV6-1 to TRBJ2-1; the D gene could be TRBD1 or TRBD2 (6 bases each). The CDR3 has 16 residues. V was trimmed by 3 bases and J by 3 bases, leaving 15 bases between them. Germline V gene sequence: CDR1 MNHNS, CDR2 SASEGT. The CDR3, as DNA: TGTGCCAGCAGTGACCTTGGGGGGCAGTTCTACAATGAGCAGTTCTTC. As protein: CASSDLGGQFYNEQFF.

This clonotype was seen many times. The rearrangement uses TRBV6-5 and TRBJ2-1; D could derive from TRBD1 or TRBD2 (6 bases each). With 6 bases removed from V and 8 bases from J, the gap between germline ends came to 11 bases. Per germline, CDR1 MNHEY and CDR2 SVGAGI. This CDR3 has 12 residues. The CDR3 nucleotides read TGTGCCAGCAGCCTCCGGGGGCATGAGCAGTTCTTC. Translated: CASSLRGHEQFF.

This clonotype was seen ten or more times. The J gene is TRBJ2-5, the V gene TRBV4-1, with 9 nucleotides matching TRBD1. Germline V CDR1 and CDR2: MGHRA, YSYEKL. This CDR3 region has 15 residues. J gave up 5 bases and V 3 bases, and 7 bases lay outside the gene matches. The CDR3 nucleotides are TGCGCCAGCAGCCACGGGGGACAGGGAGGGGAGACCCAGTACTTC. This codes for CASSHGGQGGETQYF.

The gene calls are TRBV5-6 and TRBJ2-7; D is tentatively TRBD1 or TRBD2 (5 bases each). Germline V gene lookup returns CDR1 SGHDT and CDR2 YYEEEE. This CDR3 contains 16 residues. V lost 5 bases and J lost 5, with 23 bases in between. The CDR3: CASRIGGGGNLNEQYF. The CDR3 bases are TGTGCCAGCAGAATCGGAGGTGGGGGAAATCTAAACGAGCAGTACTTC.

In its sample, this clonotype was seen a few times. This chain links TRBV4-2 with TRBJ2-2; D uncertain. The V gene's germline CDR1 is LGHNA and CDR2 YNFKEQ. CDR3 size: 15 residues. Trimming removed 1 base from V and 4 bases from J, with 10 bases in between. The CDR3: CASSQVLHRTGELFF. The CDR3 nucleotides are TGTGCCAGCAGCCAAGTACTACACCGCACCGGGGAGCTGTTTTTT.

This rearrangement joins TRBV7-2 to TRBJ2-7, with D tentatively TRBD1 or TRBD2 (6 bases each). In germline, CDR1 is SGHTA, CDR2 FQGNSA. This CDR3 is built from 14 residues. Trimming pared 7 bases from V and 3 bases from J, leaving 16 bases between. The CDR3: CASNPPGASYEQYF. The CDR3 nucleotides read TGTGCCAGCAACCCCCCGGGGGCAAGCTACGAGCAGTACTTC.

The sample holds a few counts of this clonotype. CDR3 amino acids: CSAPMTGELHIQYF. The CDR3 coding sequence is TGCAGTGCTCCCATGACAGGGGAATTACACATTCAGTACTTC. The chain uses TRBV20-1 and TRBJ2-4; 8 bases match TRBD1. The CDR3 totals 14 residues. After removal of 5 bases from V and 8 bases from J, the junction contained 11 bases not matched to a gene. The V gene's germline CDR1 is DFQATT and CDR2 SNEGSKA (reference sequence).

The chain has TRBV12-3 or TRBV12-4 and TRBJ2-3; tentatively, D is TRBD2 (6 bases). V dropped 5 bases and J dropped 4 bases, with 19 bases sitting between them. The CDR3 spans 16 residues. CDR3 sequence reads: CASSPGDRGSADTQYF. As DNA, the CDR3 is TGTGCCAGCAGTCCGGGAGACCGGGGGAGTGCAGATACGCAGTATTTT.

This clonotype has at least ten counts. The CDR3 loop is CATGGQSGDTQYF. The CDR3 DNA reads as TGTGCCACCGGGGGACAATCGGGAGATACGCAGTATTTT. The rearrangement uses TRBV24-1 and TRBJ2-3; D is possibly TRBD1 (6 bases). V shed 9 bases and J shed 5 bases, with 14 bases lying between them. The CDR3 loop spans 13 amino acids. Germline V gene lookup returns CDR1 KGHDR and CDR2 SFDVKD.

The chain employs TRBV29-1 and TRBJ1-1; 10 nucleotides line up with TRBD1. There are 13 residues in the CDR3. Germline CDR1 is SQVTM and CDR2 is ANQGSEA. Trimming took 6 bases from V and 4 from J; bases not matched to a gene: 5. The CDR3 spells CSVDRDRGTEAFF. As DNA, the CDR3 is TGCAGCGTGGACCGGGACAGGGGCACTGAAGCTTTCTTT. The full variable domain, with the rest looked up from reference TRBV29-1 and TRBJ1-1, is SAVISQKPSRDICQRGTSLTIQCQVDSQVTMMFWYRQQPGQSLTLIATANQGSEATYESGFVIDKFPISRPNLTFSTLTVSNMSPEDSSIYLCSVDRDRGTEAFFGQGTRLTVV.

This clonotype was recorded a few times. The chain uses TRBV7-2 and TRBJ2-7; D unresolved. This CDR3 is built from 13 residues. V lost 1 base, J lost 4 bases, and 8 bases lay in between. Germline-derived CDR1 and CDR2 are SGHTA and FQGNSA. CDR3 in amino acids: CASSLVPDYEQYF. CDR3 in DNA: TGTGCCAGCAGCTTAGTCCCCGATTACGAGCAGTACTTC.

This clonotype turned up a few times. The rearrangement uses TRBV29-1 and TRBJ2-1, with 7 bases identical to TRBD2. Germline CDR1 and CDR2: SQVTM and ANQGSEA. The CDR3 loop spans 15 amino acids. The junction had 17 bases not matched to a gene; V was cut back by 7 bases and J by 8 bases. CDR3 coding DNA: TGCAGCGGGGAGGGAGGGGAGACCTTAGTGGATGAGCAGTTCTTC. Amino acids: CSGEGGETLVDEQFF.

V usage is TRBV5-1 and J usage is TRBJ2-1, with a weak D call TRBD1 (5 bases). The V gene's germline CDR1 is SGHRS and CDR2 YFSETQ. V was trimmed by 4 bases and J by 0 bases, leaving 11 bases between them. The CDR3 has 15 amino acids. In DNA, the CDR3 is TGCGCCAGCAGCCCGACAGAGAGCTCCTACAATGAGCAGTTCTTC. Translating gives CASSPTESSYNEQFF.

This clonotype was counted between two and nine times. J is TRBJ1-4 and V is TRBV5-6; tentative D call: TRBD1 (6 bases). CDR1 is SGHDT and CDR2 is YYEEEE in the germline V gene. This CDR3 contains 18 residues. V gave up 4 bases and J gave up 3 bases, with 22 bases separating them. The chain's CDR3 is CASSNEGGTSPANEKLFF. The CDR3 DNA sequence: TGTGCCAGCAGCAACGAAGGGGGTACTTCCCCGGCTAATGAAAAACTGTTTTTT.

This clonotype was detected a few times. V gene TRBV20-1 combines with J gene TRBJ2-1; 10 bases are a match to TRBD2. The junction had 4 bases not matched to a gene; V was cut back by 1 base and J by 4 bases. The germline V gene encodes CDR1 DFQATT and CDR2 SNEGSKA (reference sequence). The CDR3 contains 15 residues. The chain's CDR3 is CSARVVSGRYNEQFF. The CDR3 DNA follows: TGCAGTGCTAGAGTTGTTAGCGGGAGGTACAATGAGCAGTTCTTC.

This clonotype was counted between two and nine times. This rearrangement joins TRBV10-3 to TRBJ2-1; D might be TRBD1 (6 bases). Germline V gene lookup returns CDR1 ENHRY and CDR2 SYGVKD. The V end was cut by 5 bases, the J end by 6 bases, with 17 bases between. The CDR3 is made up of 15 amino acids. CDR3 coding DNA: TGTGCCATCAGTCCCCAGGGGACGCCTTCCAATGAGCAGTTCTTC. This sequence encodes CAISPQGTPSNEQFF.